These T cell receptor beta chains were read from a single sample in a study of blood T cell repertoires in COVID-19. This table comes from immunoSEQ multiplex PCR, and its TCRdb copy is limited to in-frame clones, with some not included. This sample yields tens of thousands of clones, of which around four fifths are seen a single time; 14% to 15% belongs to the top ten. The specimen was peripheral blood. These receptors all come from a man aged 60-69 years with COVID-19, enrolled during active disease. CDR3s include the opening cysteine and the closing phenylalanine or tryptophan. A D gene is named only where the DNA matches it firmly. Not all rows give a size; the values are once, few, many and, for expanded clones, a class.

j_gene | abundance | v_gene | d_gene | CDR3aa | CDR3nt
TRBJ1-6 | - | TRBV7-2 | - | CASSLAGKEAPLHF | TGTGCCAGCAGCTTAGCCGGGAAGGAAGCACCCCTCCACTTT
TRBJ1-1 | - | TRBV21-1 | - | CASSNRGNTEAFF | TGTGCCAGCAGCAACAGGGGTAACACTGAAGCTTTCTTT
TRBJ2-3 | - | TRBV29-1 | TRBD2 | CSVQPGGGTDTQYF | TGCAGCGTCCAACCGGGGGGGGGCACAGATACGCAGTATTTT
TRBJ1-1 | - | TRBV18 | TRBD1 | CASSQEQGLSTEAFF | TGTGCCAGCTCACAGGAACAGGGGCTAAGCACTGAAGCTTTCTTT
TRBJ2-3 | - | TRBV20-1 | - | CSASPGSDTQYF | TGCAGTGCAAGTCCCGGGTCGGATACGCAGTATTTT
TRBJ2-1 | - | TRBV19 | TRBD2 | CASSGGTSGPTYNEQFF | TGTGCCAGTAGTGGAGGGACTAGCGGTCCCACCTACAATGAGCAGTTCTTC
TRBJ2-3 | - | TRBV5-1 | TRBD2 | CASSFSAGTGTDTQYF | TGCGCCAGCAGCTTCTCAGCGGGAACCGGCACAGATACGCAGTATTTT
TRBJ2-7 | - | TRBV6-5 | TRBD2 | CASSQLAELYEQYF | TGTGCCAGCAGTCAACTAGCGGAGCTCTACGAGCAGTACTTC
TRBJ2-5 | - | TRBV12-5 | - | CASGLGAGKAQYF | TGTGCTAGTGGCCTGGGGGCAGGGAAGGCCCAGTACTTC
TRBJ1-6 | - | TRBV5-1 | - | CASSLDGGNSPLHF | TGCGCCAGCAGCTTGGACGGGGGAAATTCACCCCTCCACTTT
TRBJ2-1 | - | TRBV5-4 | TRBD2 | CASSFGLAGTYNEQFF | TGTGCCAGCAGCTTTGGACTAGCGGGGACGTACAATGAGCAGTTCTTC
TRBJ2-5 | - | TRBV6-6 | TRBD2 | CASSGTSGHQETQYF | TGTGCCAGCAGTGGGACTAGCGGGCACCAAGAGACCCAGTACTTC
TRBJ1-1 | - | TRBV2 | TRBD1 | CASSEDRDTEAFF | TGTGCCAGCAGTGAGGACAGGGACACTGAAGCTTTCTTT
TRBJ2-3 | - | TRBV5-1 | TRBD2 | CASSLDGGRADTQYF | TGCGCCAGCAGCCTGGATGGCGGGAGGGCAGATACGCAGTATTTT
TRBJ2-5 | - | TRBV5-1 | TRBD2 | CASSTRLAGGSETQYF | TGCGCCAGCAGCACGAGACTAGCGGGGGGCTCGGAGACCCAGTACTTC
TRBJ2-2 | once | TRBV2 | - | CASRETGSGELFF | TGTGCCAGCAGGGAAACAGGGAGCGGGGAGCTGTTTTTT
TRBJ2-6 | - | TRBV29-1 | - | CSVFISGANVLTF | TGCAGCGTTTTTATCTCTGGGGCCAACGTCCTGACTTTC
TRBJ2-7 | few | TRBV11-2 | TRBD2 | CASGLKGLAYEQYF | TGTGCCAGCGGACTGAAAGGACTAGCCTACGAGCAGTACTTC
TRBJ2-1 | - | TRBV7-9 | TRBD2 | CASSLIGGAYNEQFF | TGTGCCAGCAGCTTAATCGGGGGGGCCTACAATGAGCAGTTCTTC
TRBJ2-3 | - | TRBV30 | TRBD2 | CAWSTTGGRDTQYF | TGTGCCTGGAGTACAACGGGGGGGAGAGATACGCAGTATTTT
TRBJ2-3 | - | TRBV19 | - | CATTNPGEQHTQYF | TGTGCCACTACAAACCCGGGAGAACAACATACGCAGTATTTT
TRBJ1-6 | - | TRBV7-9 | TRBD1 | CASSPGTGQSPLHF | TGTGCCAGCAGCCCCGGGACAGGGCAGTCACCCCTCCACTTT
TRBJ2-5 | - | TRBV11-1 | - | CASSPSTQETQYF | TGTGCCAGCAGCCCCTCCACTCAAGAGACCCAGTACTTC
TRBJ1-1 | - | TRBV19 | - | CASSQLNTEAFF | TGTGCCAGTTCACAGCTGAACACTGAAGCTTTCTTT
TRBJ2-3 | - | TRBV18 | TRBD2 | CASSPGLAADTQYF | TGTGCCAGCTCACCAGGACTAGCGGCAGATACGCAGTATTTT
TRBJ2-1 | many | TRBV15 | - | CATSKGPAGLDEQFF | TGTGCCACCAGTAAAGGGCCCGCGGGTCTGGATGAGCAGTTCTTC
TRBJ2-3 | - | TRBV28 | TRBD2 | CASSLWGGVTDTQYF | TGTGCCAGCAGTTTATGGGGGGGGGTAACAGATACGCAGTATTTT
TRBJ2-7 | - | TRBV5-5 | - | CASSEGAGRGEQYF | TGTGCCAGCAGCGAGGGGGCAGGGCGGGGCGAGCAGTACTTC
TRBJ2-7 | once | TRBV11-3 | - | CASSATGTRYEQYF | TGTGCCAGCAGCGCAACCGGGACACGCTACGAGCAGTACTTC
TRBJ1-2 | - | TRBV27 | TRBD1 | CASSPRAGGSGYTF | TGTGCCAGCAGTCCACGGGCAGGGGGCTCTGGCTACACCTTC
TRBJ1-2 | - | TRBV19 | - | CASSIRDYGYTF | TGTGCCAGTAGTATACGAGACTATGGCTACACCTTC
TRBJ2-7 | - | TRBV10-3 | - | CATAGDLKMGEQYF | TGTGCCACCGCAGGGGACCTGAAGATGGGCGAGCAGTACTTC
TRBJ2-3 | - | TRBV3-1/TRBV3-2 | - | CASSPLPRGDTQYF | TGTGCCAGCAGCCCTCTGCCCAGGGGTGATACGCAGTATTTT
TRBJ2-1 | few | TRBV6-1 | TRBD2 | CASSDQIAGPQEQFF | TGTGCCAGCAGTGACCAGATAGCGGGGCCACAGGAGCAGTTCTTC
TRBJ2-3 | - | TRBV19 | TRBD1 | CASSIRDRDSDTQYF | TGTGCCAGTAGTATCCGGGACAGGGACTCAGATACGCAGTATTTT
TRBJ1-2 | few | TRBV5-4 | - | CASSPPYLQDRGYTF | TGTGCCAGCAGTCCTCCCTACCTACAGGATCGGGGCTACACCTTC
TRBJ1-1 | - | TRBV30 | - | CAWTEQLNTEAFF | TGTGCCTGGACGGAACAGTTGAACACTGAAGCTTTCTTT
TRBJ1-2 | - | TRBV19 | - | CASTPGSFGYTF | TGTGCCAGTACCCCGGGGAGTTTTGGCTACACCTTC
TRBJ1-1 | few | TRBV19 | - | CASSMGQHTEAFF | TGTGCCAGTAGTATGGGGCAGCACACTGAAGCTTTCTTT
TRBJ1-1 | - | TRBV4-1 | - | CASSQAPGTEAFF | TGCGCCAGCAGCCAAGCCCCGGGGACTGAAGCTTTCTTT
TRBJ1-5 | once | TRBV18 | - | CASSRGNLNQPQHF | TGTGCCAGCTCAAGGGGCAACCTAAATCAGCCCCAGCATTTT
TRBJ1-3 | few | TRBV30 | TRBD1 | CAGWGQGPGNTIYF | TGTGCCGGCTGGGGACAGGGTCCTGGAAACACCATATATTTT
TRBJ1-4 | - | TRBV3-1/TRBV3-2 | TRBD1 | CASSARTGTATNEKLFF | TGTGCCAGCAGCGCAAGGACAGGAACTGCAACTAATGAAAAACTGTTTTTT
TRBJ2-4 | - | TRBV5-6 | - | CASELGGGGASSDIQYF | TGTGCCAGCGAGCTTGGTGGAGGGGGCGCGAGTTCTGACATTCAGTACTTC
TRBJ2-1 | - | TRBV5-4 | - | CASSQNLGGVDEQFF | TGTGCCAGCAGCCAAAACTTGGGGGGAGTTGATGAGCAGTTCTTC
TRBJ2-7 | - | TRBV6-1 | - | CASSERVGRNYEQYF | TGTGCCAGCAGTGAACGAGTTGGGAGAAACTACGAGCAGTACTTC
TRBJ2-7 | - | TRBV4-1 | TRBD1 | CASSPNSGGIGEQYF | TGCGCCAGCAGCCCGAATTCAGGGGGAATAGGCGAGCAGTACTTC
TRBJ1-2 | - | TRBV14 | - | CASSKTQGYGYTF | TGTGCCAGCAGCAAGACACAGGGCTATGGCTACACCTTC
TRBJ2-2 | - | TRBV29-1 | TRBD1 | CSAQGQVNTGELFF | TGCAGCGCCCAAGGACAGGTGAACACCGGGGAGCTGTTTTTT
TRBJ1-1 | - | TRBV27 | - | CASSFTQELPEAFF | TGTGCCAGCAGTTTCACACAGGAACTTCCTGAAGCTTTCTTT
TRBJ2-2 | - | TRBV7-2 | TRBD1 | CASRKRSGGAVKGELFF | TGTGCCAGCAGGAAACGGTCAGGGGGCGCCGTTAAGGGGGAGCTGTTTTTT
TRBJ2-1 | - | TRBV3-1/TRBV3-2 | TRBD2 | CASKMASGSNEQFF | TGTGCCAGCAAGATGGCTAGCGGGAGTAATGAGCAGTTCTTC
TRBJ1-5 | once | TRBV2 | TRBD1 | CAGSPETGGKHF | TGTGCCGGCAGCCCCGAGACAGGGGGCAAACATTTT
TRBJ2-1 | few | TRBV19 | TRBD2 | CASSPSGIYNEQFF | TGTGCCAGTAGCCCTAGCGGGATCTACAATGAGCAGTTCTTC
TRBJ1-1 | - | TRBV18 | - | CASSHGGTEAFF | TGTGCCAGCTCGCACGGGGGCACTGAAGCTTTCTTT
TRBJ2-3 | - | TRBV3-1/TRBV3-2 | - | CASGGGPDTQYF | TGTGCCAGCGGAGGGGGCCCAGATACGCAGTATTTT